Below are 18 T cell receptor beta chains sequenced from a single sample in a study of beta chain features in type 1 diabetes. Regarding the study as a whole: Shorter TCRB CDR3s, moderately but significantly so, were found in Type 1 diabetes patients in all four CD4+ subsets.

Their specific antigens are unknown. The sequenced template was cDNA made from the entire isolated RNA. Method: immunoSEQ multiplex PCR; TCRdb's copy keeps in-frame clones and lacks some. The profile shows 160,000 or so clones, approximately 9.1% of them singletons. The material sequenced was central memory CD4+ T cells from blood. All receptors derive from a woman younger than 45 with type 1 diabetes.

Relative to its sample, this clone is medium-sized. This sample also contains other DNA sequences that code for the same CDR3. The chain combines TRBV27 with TRBJ2-2; D perhaps matches TRBD1 (6 bases). CDR1 and CDR2 (germline): MNHEY, SMNVEV (reference sequence). The CDR3 runs 14 residues. The germline V and J ends were trimmed by 3 bases and 3 bases, with 8 bases remaining between them. The CDR3 sequence is CASSLDRYTGELFF. Here the CDR3 DNA reads TGTGCCAGCAGTTTGGACAGATACACCGGGGAGCTGTTTTTT.

This clone was observed a few times. This rearrangement joins TRBV11-2 to TRBJ2-7; 9 bases are shared with TRBD1. Germline-derived CDR1 and CDR2 are SGHAT and FQNNGV. This CDR3 has 14 residues. The junction had 5 bases not matched to a gene; V was cut back by 5 bases and J by 3 bases. CDR3 coding DNA: TGTGCCAGCAGCCTTGTGGGACAGGGCTACGAGCAGTACTTC. It codes for CASSLVGQGYEQYF.

The V gene is TRBV27, the J gene TRBJ2-1; 8 bases are shared with TRBD2. The CDR3 has 15 amino acids. J gave up 8 bases and V 6 bases, and 12 bases lay outside the gene matches. Germline CDR1 reads MNHEY; CDR2 reads SMNVEV (reference sequence). The CDR3 sequence is CASRQPAGLVDEQFF. DNA of the CDR3: TGTGCCAGCAGACAACCGGCGGGACTAGTCGATGAGCAGTTCTTC.

This clone was counted between two and nine times. V usage is TRBV29-1 and J usage is TRBJ2-5; perhaps TRBD1 as D (6 bases). V dropped 7 bases and J dropped 0 bases, with 15 bases sitting between them. The CDR3 totals 14 residues. Germline CDR1 reads SQVTM; CDR2 reads ANQGSEA. CDR3 sequence (DNA): TGCAGCGCTGCGGACAGATTGTACCAAGAGACCCAGTACTTC. Translating gives CSAADRLYQETQYF.

CDR3 nucleotide sequence: TGTGCCAGCAGCCCGGGGACAGTTAGCAATCAGCCCCAGCATTTT. Translated, it gives CASSPGTVSNQPQHF. The chain uses TRBV11-2 and TRBJ1-5; 7 nucleotides agree with TRBD1. The length of the CDR3 is 15 residues. Trimming removed 5 bases from V and 0 bases from J; junction bases left unmatched: 4. CDR1 and CDR2 from the germline V gene are SGHAT and FQNNGV.

The J gene is TRBJ1-2, the V gene TRBV19; no clear D gene. The ends were cut back, 3 bases at V and 2 bases at J, with 13 bases in the middle. The V gene's germline CDR1 is LNHDA and CDR2 SQIVND (reference sequence). CDR3 length: 15 amino acids. The chain's CDR3 is CASSIQHSQNYGYTF. The CDR3 DNA sequence: TGTGCCAGTAGTATCCAGCACAGTCAGAACTATGGCTACACCTTC.

The chain uses TRBV10-3 and TRBJ2-1; a weak D match, TRBD2 (6 bases). Trimming shortened V by 7 bases and J by 5 bases, and 12 bases separated the two germline ends. CDR1 ENHRY and CDR2 SYGVKD come from the germline V gene. The CDR3 contains 13 residues. The CDR3 DNA sequence: TGTGCCATCATCACGGACTACGACAATGAGCAGTTCTTC. Translated: CAIITDYDNEQFF.

The chain combines TRBV11-3 with TRBJ2-1; weak D call: TRBD2 (5 bases). The germline CDR1 and CDR2 sequences are SGHNT and YENEEA. The V and J ends lost 6 bases and 0 bases respectively, with 9 bases between them. The length of the CDR3 is 14 residues. CDR3 loop: CASSGSDSYNEQFF. The CDR3 DNA is TGTGCCAGCAGTGGTAGCGACTCCTACAATGAGCAGTTCTTC.

This chain uses TRBV27 with TRBJ1-1; no firm D call. CDR1 and CDR2 from the germline V gene are MNHEY and SMNVEV (reference sequence). V was pared by 5 bases and J by 4 bases, with 11 bases between. This CDR3 contains 13 residues. DNA of the CDR3: TGTGCCAGCAGTGGGAGGCGGGCCACTGAAGCTTTCTTT. This codes for CASSGRRATEAFF.

This clone turned up a few times. This chain connects TRBV5-1 to TRBJ2-1, with D possibly being TRBD1 (6 bases). CDR3 size: 13 residues. The V end was cut by 4 bases, the J end by 7 bases, with 12 bases between. The V gene's germline CDR1 is SGHRS and CDR2 YFSETQ. The CDR3 DNA follows: TGCGCCAGCAGCAGAGAGAGGGGGAATGAGCAGTTCTTC. This codes for CASSRERGNEQFF.

The chain is built from TRBV27 and TRBJ2-1; D call uncertain. The CDR3 loop spans 17 amino acids. With 0 bases removed from V and 0 bases from J, the gap between germline ends came to 12 bases. CDR1 is MNHEY and CDR2 is SMNVEV in the germline V gene (reference sequence). The chain's CDR3 is CASSLSAPLSSYNEQFF. CDR3 bases: TGTGCCAGCAGTTTATCAGCGCCTCTGAGCTCCTACAATGAGCAGTTCTTC.

In this sample, this clone turned up a few times. The genes are TRBV6-1 and TRBJ2-3, with 10 bases lining up with TRBD2. Germline CDR1 and CDR2: MNHNS and SASEGT. Trimming took 11 bases from V and 1 from J; bases not matched to a gene: 6. The CDR3 is 14 residues long. CDR3 coding DNA: TGTGCCGGGGGCCTAGCGGGAGGCACAGATACGCAGTATTTT. Translated: CAGGLAGGTDTQYF.

The chain has TRBV19 and TRBJ1-1; the D gene is possibly TRBD1 (5 bases). CDR1 and CDR2 (germline): LNHDA, SQIVND (reference sequence). This CDR3 spans 14 amino acids. The V and J ends lost 7 bases and 3 bases respectively, with 15 bases between them. CDR3 in DNA: TGTGCCAGTAATAAGCAGGGTGGGCACACTGAAGCTTTCTTT. This sequence encodes CASNKQGGHTEAFF.

Only a few counts were recorded for this clone. The chain employs TRBV28 and TRBJ1-2; the match to TRBD1 covers 12 bases. The CDR3 loop spans 14 amino acids. Germline assignment: CDR1 MDHEN and CDR2 SYDVKM. The V gene end was trimmed by 5 bases and the J gene end by 8 bases; junction bases not matched to a gene: 6. In DNA, the CDR3 is TGTGCCAGCAGTACGGGGACAGGGGGCAGAGGCTACACCTTC. It specifies CASSTGTGGRGYTF.

This clone was recorded many times. The chain carries TRBV18 and TRBJ2-5; 8 nucleotides match TRBD1. The V gene end was trimmed by 5 bases and the J gene end by 5 bases; junction bases not matched to a gene: 4. The CDR3 is made up of 13 amino acids. Germline CDR1 reads KGHSH; CDR2 reads LQKENI. The CDR3 DNA follows: TGTGCCAGCTCATCAAGACAGGGGGAGACCCAGTACTTC. Residues: CASSSRQGETQYF.

This clone was seen a few times. This rearrangement joins TRBV6-6 to TRBJ2-1, with 10 bases that match TRBD2. Germline V gives CDR1 MNHNY, CDR2 SVGAGI (reference sequence). V was pared by 6 bases and J by 5 bases, with 10 bases of the junction left unmatched. This CDR3 region has 16 residues. The DNA for the CDR3 is TGTGCCAGCAGCCCTCGAGCGGGAGGGCTCGACAATGAGCAGTTCTTC. Its protein product is CASSPRAGGLDNEQFF.

The rearrangement uses TRBV18 and TRBJ2-2; 7 positions match TRBD1. Unmatched junction bases numbered 6, after V lost 7 bases and J lost 4 bases. The CDR3 loop spans 14 amino acids. Germline CDR1 KGHSH, CDR2 LQKENI. The DNA for the CDR3 is TGTGCCAGCTTACTGGGACAGAGCACCGGGGAGCTGTTTTTT. It encodes CASLLGQSTGELFF.

This chain links TRBV10-3 with TRBJ1-1, with 7 bases matching TRBD1. The V segment lost 11 bases and the J segment 4 bases; nucleotides outside the gene matches: 19. The CDR3 runs 16 residues. Germline lookup yields CDR1 ENHRY and CDR2 SYGVKD. The CDR3 is CAVRHTGDAEGTEAFF. Written as DNA, the CDR3 is TGTGCCGTACGCCATACAGGGGACGCGGAAGGCACTGAAGCTTTCTTT.